This T cell receptor (beta chain) derives from a study of T cell clones after liver transplantation. Study details: TCRbeta sequencing after a pre-transplant mixed lymphocyte reaction identified graft-donor-reactive clones, later tracked in post-transplant blood. Timepoints were pre-transplant, pre-withdrawal, and after withdrawal was completed or failed. General study results and limits: Compared with third party-reactive sequences, donor-reactive ones declined more, independent of withdrawal success. Circulating graft-donor-reactive CD4 TCRbeta sequences fell significantly post-transplant in most of the 8 subjects.

TCRdb's table, derived via immunoSEQ multiplex PCR, lists solely in-frame clones and lacks some. The sample has about 76,000 clones, around 78% seen once; the top ten hold approximately 2.8%. This clone was recorded only once. Its antigen is undetermined. Sequences were derived from CD4+ T cells from blood, sampled at the 22-month timepoint. The TCR sequence derives from a human patient who received a liver transplant. Some T cells could come from the graft donor.

The CDR3 loop is CASTLPRAPYGYTF. The CDR3, as DNA: TGTGCCAGCACCCTTCCTCGGGCCCCCTATGGCTACACCTTC. The chain uses TRBV28 and TRBJ1-2; D is uncertain. The germline V and J ends were trimmed by 7 bases and 4 bases, with 16 bases remaining between them. Germline values: CDR1 MDHEN, CDR2 SYDVKM. The CDR3 is 14 residues long.